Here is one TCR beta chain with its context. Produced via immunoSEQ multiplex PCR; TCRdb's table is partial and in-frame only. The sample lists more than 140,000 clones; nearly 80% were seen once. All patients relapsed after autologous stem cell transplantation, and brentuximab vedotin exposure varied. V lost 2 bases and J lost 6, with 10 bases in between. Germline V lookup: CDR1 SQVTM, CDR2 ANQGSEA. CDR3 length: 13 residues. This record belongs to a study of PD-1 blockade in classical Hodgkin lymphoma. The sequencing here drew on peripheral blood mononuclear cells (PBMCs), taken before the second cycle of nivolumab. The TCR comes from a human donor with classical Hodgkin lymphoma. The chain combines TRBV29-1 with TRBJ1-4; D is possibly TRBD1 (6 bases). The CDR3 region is CSVEQGMDEKLFF. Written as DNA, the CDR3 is TGCAGCGTTGAACAGGGGATGGATGAAAAACTGTTTTTT.